What follows are 5 T cell receptor beta chains derived from one specimen sequenced in a study of blood T cell repertoires in COVID-19. Data came from immunoSEQ multiplex PCR; TCRdb stores just in-frame clones and leaves some out. The table includes approximately 140,000 clones, 70% to 90% detected once. Sequencing was performed on PBMCs or T cells enriched from blood (not recorded which). The receptors originated from a woman aged 25 to 39 with acute COVID-19.

V gene TRBV7-2 combines with J gene TRBJ1-1, with a weak D call TRBD1 (6 bases). CDR1 is SGHTA, CDR2 FQGNSA, per germline. Trimming shortened V by 1 base and J by 6 bases, and 12 bases separated the two germline ends. The CDR3 is 14 residues long. The CDR3 is CASSLGTVNSEAFF. CDR3 in DNA: TGTGCCAGCAGCTTAGGGACAGTTAATTCTGAAGCTTTCTTT. The full variable domain, completed using reference TRBV7-2 and TRBJ1-1, is GAGVSQSPSNKVTEKGKDVELRCDPISGHTALYWYRQSLGQGLEFLIYFQGNSAPDKSGLPSDRFSAERTGGSVSTLTIQRTQQEDSAVYLCASSLGTVNSEAFFGQGTRLTVV.

This clone was recorded at least ten times. The rearrangement links TRBV27 to TRBJ2-3; the D gene is possibly TRBD1 (6 bases). Germline V gives CDR1 MNHEY, CDR2 SMNVEV (reference sequence). CDR3 size: 12 residues. V lost 4 bases and J lost 11, with 13 bases in between. CDR3 sequence: CASSSTGLEQYF. The CDR3 DNA sequence: TGTGCCAGCAGTTCGACAGGTTTGGAGCAGTATTTT.

The rearrangement uses TRBV28 and TRBJ1-1; 7 bases are a match to TRBD1. Germline V lookup: CDR1 MDHEN, CDR2 SYDVKM. V lost 4 bases to trimming and J lost 0 bases; unmatched junction nucleotides: 2. The CDR3 is 14 amino acids. CDR3 in amino acids: CASSYGTVNTEAFF. For the CDR3, the DNA is TGTGCCAGCAGTTACGGGACAGTGAACACTGAAGCTTTCTTT.

This chain connects TRBV25-1 to TRBJ1-3, with 9 bases aligning to TRBD1. The V and J ends lost 8 bases and 0 bases, in that order; junction bases with no gene match: 5. This CDR3 is built from 15 residues. Germline values: CDR1 MGHDK, CDR2 SYGVNS. The CDR3 region is CASLGQGDSGNTIYF. Written as DNA, the CDR3 is TGTGCCAGCTTGGGACAGGGAGACTCTGGAAACACCATATATTTT.

This clone was picked up a small number of times. The chain uses TRBV19 and TRBJ1-5; D uncertain. The CDR3 has 13 residues. Germline loops: CDR1 LNHDA, CDR2 SQIVND (reference sequence). Trimming took 3 bases from V and 5 from J, leaving 8 bases between them. CDR3 loop: CASSITEYQPQHF. DNA of the CDR3: TGTGCCAGTAGTATCACCGAGTATCAGCCCCAGCATTTT.